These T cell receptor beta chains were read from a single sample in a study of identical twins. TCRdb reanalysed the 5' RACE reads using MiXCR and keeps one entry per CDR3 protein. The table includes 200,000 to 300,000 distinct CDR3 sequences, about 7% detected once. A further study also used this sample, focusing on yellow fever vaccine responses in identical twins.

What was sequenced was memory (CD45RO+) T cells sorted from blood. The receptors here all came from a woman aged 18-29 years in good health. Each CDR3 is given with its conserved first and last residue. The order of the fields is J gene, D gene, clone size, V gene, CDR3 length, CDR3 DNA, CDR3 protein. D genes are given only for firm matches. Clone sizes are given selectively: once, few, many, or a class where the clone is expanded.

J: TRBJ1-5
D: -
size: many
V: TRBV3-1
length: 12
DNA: TGTGCCAGCAGCCAAGCAGGGCAGCCCCAGCATTTT
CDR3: CASSQAGQPQHF

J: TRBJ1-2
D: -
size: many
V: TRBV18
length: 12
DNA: TGTGCCAGCTCTCCCCCTAACTATGGCTACACCTTC
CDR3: CASSPPNYGYTF

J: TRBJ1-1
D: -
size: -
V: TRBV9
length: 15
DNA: TGTGCCAGCAGCGTGAGTACTGGTGGGGGCACTGAAGCTTTCTTT
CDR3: CASSVSTGGGTEAFF

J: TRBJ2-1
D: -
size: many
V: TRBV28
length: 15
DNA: TGTGCCAGTAGAAACGGGCCCCACAACAGCTATGAGCAGTTCTTC
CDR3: CASRNGPHNSYEQFF

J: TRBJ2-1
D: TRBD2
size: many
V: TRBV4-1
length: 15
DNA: TGCGCCAGCAGCCAAGACCGCGGAGCGGGGGGGGGGCAGTTCTTC
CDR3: CASSQDRGAGGGQFF

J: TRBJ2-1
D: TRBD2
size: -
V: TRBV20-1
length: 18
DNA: TGCAGTGCTAGAGGGACTAGCGGGAGGGAGGGCTCCTACAATGAGCAGTTCTTC
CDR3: CSARGTSGREGSYNEQFF

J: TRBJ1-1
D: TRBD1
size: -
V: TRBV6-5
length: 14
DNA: TGTGCCAGCAGTTACTCGTGGACAGGGGATGAAGCTTTCTTT
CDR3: CASSYSWTGDEAFF

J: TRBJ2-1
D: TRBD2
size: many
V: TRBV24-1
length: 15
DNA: TGTGCCACCAGTGATTGGCGGGGGGGCCTAAATGAGCAGTTCTTC
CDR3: CATSDWRGGLNEQFF

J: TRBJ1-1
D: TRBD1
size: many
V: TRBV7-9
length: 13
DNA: TGTGCCAGCAGCTCCCCTAGACAGGGGAGAACTTTCTTT
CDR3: CASSSPRQGRTFF

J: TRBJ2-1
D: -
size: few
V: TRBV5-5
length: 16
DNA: TGTGCCAGCAGCTTTATACAGACCCAAACCTACAATGAGCAGTTCTTC
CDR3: CASSFIQTQTYNEQFF

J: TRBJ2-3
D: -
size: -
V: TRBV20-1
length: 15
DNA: TGCAGTGCTAGGCCATCCACGGGGTTTCCAGATACGCAGTATTTT
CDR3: CSARPSTGFPDTQYF

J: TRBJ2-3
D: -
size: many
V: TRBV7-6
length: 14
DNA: TGTGCCAGCAGCTTAAGGCAGGTCACAGATACGCAGTATTTT
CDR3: CASSLRQVTDTQYF

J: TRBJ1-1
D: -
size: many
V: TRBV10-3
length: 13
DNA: TGTGCCATCAGTGAAGGACGGGGCACTGAAGCTTTCTTT
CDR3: CAISEGRGTEAFF

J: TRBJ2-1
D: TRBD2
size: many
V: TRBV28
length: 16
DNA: TGTGCCAGCACTGAGGGTGCGGGACTACCCTACAATGAGCAGTTCTTC
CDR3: CASTEGAGLPYNEQFF

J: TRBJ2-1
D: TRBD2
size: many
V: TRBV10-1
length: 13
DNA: TGCGCCAGCAGTTCTAGCGGAGTTGGTGAGCAGTTCTTC
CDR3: CASSSSGVGEQFF

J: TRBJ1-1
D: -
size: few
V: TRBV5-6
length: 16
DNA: TGTGCCAGCAGCTTGGCCTCCAGACAGACGAACACTGAAGCTTTCTTT
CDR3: CASSLASRQTNTEAFF

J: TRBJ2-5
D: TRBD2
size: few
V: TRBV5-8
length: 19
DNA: TGTGCCAGCAGCAGACAATTGGGACTAGCGGGAGGCGCACAAGAGACCCAGTACTTC
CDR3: CASSRQLGLAGGAQETQYF

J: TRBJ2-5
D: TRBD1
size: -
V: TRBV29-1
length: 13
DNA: TGCAGCGGGTCCGGGACAGGGGGAGAGACCCAGTACTTC
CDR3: CSGSGTGGETQYF

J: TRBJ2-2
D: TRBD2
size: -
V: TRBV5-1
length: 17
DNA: TGCGCCAGCAGGGGGACTAGCGGGGCCACGGGGACCGGGGAGCTGTTTTTT
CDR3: CASRGTSGATGTGELFF

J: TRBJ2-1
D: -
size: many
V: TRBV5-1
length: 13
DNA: TGCGCCAGCAGCTTGGAGCTGTATTTGGAGCAGTTCTTC
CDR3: CASSLELYLEQFF

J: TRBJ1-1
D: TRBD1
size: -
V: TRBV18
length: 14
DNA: TGTGCCAGCTCACTCGGACAGGAGCCCACTGAAGCTTTCTTT
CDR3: CASSLGQEPTEAFF

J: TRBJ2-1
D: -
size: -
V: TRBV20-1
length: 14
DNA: TGCAGTGCTAGCCCGGACATAACCTACAATGAGCAGTTCTTC
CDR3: CSASPDITYNEQFF

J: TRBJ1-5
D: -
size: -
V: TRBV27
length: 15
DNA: TGTGCCAGCAGTCGAACAGCGGTTGGCAATCAGCCCCAGCATTTT
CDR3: CASSRTAVGNQPQHF

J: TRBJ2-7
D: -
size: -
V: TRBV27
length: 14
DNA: TGTGCCAGCAGTTTGTCAGGCAATTCCTACGAGCAGTACTTC
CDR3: CASSLSGNSYEQYF